The 25 T cell receptor beta chains given below trace back to one sample, sequenced in a study of OX40 agonist ivuxolimab in advanced cancers. Clones were sequenced by immunoSEQ multiplex PCR, and TCRdb holds only the in-frame ones, with some missing. The sample comprises under 20,000 clones, 86% of which are singletons, and less than 15% rests with the top ten. Sequences were derived from CD4+ or CD8+ T cells sorted from blood, sampled in a trial of the OX40 agonist ivuxolimab. The source is an adult with an advanced solid tumor such as melanoma, head and neck, liver or kidney cancer.

The V and J genes are TRBV2 and TRBJ1-1; TRBD1 matches 8 bases. CDR3 length: 15 amino acids. Unmatched junction bases numbered 1, after V lost 1 base and J lost 0 bases. Germline V gives CDR1 SNHLY, CDR2 FYNNEI. In DNA form, the CDR3 reads TGTGCCAGCAGTGAAGGGACAGGGATGAACACTGAAGCTTTCTTT. This sequence encodes CASSEGTGMNTEAFF.

This chain uses TRBV18 with TRBJ1-1; no definite D call. This CDR3 has 12 amino acids. Trimming left V 2 bases short and J 4 bases short, with 5 bases between. CDR1 is KGHSH, CDR2 LQKENI, per germline. In DNA form, the CDR3 reads TGTGCCAGCTCACCAGGGGTCACTGAAGCTTTCTTT. It translates to CASSPGVTEAFF.

The chain combines TRBV27 with TRBJ2-7; perhaps D is TRBD1 or TRBD2 (5 bases each). The germline V and J ends were trimmed by 5 bases and 7 bases, with 12 bases remaining between them. This CDR3 spans 12 amino acids. Germline values: CDR1 MNHEY, CDR2 SMNVEV (reference sequence). In DNA, the CDR3 is TGTGCCAGCAGTGTGAGGGGTTGGGAGCAGTACTTC. Its translation is CASSVRGWEQYF.

The chain carries TRBV25-1 and TRBJ2-3; 8 nucleotides line up with TRBD2. The CDR3 covers 17 residues. Unmatched junction bases numbered 13, after V lost 6 bases and J lost 2 bases. Germline CDR1 MGHDK, CDR2 SYGVNS. The CDR3 loop is CASRTPSEREITDTQYF. CDR3 coding DNA: TGTGCCAGCAGGACCCCCTCGGAGCGGGAGATCACAGATACGCAGTATTTT. Full variable domain (missing parts from reference TRBV25-1 and TRBJ2-3): EADIYQTPRYLVIGTGKKITLECSQTMGHDKMYWYQQDPGMELHLIHYSYGVNSTEKGDLSSESTVSRIRTEHFPLTLESARPSHTSQYLCASRTPSEREITDTQYFGPGTRLTVL.

In this sample, this clone turned up once. Lacking the conserved final phenylalanine or tryptophan, this CDR3 likely reflects a read error. No DNA is shown, since the ends of the CDR3 on it are uncertain; the CDR3 is the one TCRdb lists. The chain couples TRBV29-1 to TRBJ1-1. The CDR3 spans 12 amino acids, including both terminal residues. The germline gives CDR1 SQVTM, CDR2 ANQGSEA. The CDR3 spells CSLTGGALEVKL.

This clone has only one observation. This chain uses TRBV7-9 with TRBJ2-7; no reliable D call. The CDR3 runs 15 residues. Per germline, CDR1 SEHNR and CDR2 FQNEAQ (reference sequence). V dropped 5 bases and J dropped 1 base, with 15 bases sitting between them. In DNA form, the CDR3 reads TGTGCCAGCAGCCCATACCCCTTATTATCCTACGAGCAGTACTTC. It codes for CASSPYPLLSYEQYF.

On this clone: Other nucleotide sequences from this sample produce the same CDR3. The genes are TRBV11-2 and TRBJ1-1; D is ambiguous. Trimming took off 2 bases at V and 4 bases at J, with 2 bases between the two ends. The CDR3 runs to 11 residues. The V gene's germline CDR1 is SGHAT and CDR2 FQNNGV. The DNA for the CDR3 is TGTGCCAGCAGCTTATCCACTGAAGCTTTCTTT. Encoded protein: CASSLSTEAFF.

The CDR3 loop is CASSLDYLTFNEQFF. The CDR3 DNA sequence: TGTGCCAGCAGCTTAGACTACTTGACGTTCAATGAGCAGTTCTTC. The chain couples TRBV7-9 to TRBJ2-1; D call uncertain. CDR3 length: 15 amino acids. CDR1 and CDR2 (germline): SEHNR, FQNEAQ (reference sequence). Trimming stripped 1 base from V and 6 bases from J, with 13 bases between.

As DNA, the CDR3 is TGTGCCAGCAGTTACGGGAGCGGGAGTCACAATGAGCAGTTCTTC. This codes for CASSYGSGSHNEQFF. This chain joins TRBV6-5 and TRBJ2-1; TRBD2 matches at 8 bases. Germline lookup yields CDR1 MNHEY and CDR2 SVGAGI. There are 15 residues in the CDR3. V shed 2 bases, J shed 5 bases, and the junction held 5 bases outside the gene matches.

A word on this clone: Relative to the germline gene, one junction end is altered; a read error may explain this. This chain joins TRBV19 and TRBJ2-7; 9 bases agree with TRBD1. CDR1 LNHDA and CDR2 SQIVND come from the germline V gene (reference sequence). The CDR3 has 14 residues. CDR3 sequence: CASRMGQGSSEQYF. Here the CDR3 DNA reads TGTGCCAGTCGTATGGGACAGGGCTCATCCGAGCAGTACTTC.

A remark on this clone: This sample also contains other DNA sequences that code for the same CDR3. The chain links TRBV29-1 to TRBJ2-2; D is possibly TRBD2 (6 bases). The germline gives CDR1 SQVTM, CDR2 ANQGSEA. The CDR3 totals 12 residues. V shed 8 bases and J shed 5 bases, with 12 bases lying between them. The CDR3 bases are TGCAGCACAGGTGGGGGGACCGGGGAGCTGTTTTTT. It is translated as CSTGGGTGELFF.

The chain joins TRBV27 to TRBJ2-7, with 8 bases lining up with TRBD1. Per germline, CDR1 MNHEY and CDR2 SMNVEV (reference sequence). There are 14 residues in the CDR3. With V trimmed by 5 bases and J by 7 bases, 10 bases remained unmatched. CDR3 DNA: TGTGCCAGCAGTCCGGGACAGGAGTCCCTGGAGCAGTACTTC. Its protein product is CASSPGQESLEQYF.

The CDR3 loop is CASSLRGSGNTIYF. The CDR3, as DNA: TGTGCCAGCAGCTTAAGAGGCTCTGGAAACACCATATATTTT. J is TRBJ1-3 and V is TRBV5-8; D remains unclear. The germline V and J ends were trimmed by 2 bases and 0 bases, with 6 bases remaining between them. The CDR3 has 14 residues. CDR1 and CDR2 from the germline V gene are SGHTS and YDEGEE. The variable domain in full, with the rest retrieved from reference TRBV5-8 and TRBJ1-3, is EAGVTQSPTHLIKTRGQQATLRCSPISGHTSVYWYQQALGLGLQFLLWYDEGEERNRGNFPPRFSGRQFPNYSSELNVNALELEDSALYLCASSLRGSGNTIYFGEGSWLTVV.

This clone was counted only a few times. V gene TRBV6-1 combines with J gene TRBJ2-3; possible D gene TRBD1, 5 bases. The CDR3 length is 15 residues. The V end was cut by 1 base, the J end by 6 bases, with 14 bases between. The germline gives CDR1 MNHNS, CDR2 SASEGT. The CDR3 DNA sequence: TGTGCCAGCAGTGAAGTACCGGTCCCAGGGGATACGCAGTATTTT. Translating it yields CASSEVPVPGDTQYF.

This sequence joins TRBV19 and TRBJ1-5; TRBD1 is a possible D gene (5 bases). Trimming took off 3 bases at V and 4 bases at J, with 19 bases between the two ends. The CDR3 covers 17 residues. Germline V gene sequence: CDR1 LNHDA, CDR2 SQIVND (reference sequence). The CDR3 DNA sequence: TGTGCCAGTAGTATTAGGGCCCCAGGGCCCCAGAATCAGCCCCAGCATTTT. Encoded protein: CASSIRAPGPQNQPQHF. Full variable domain (rest looked up from reference TRBV19 and TRBJ1-5): DGGITQSPKYLFRKEGQNVTLSCEQNLNHDAMYWYRQDPGQGLRLIYYSQIVNDFQKGDIAEGYSVSREKKESFPLTVTSAQKNPTAFYLCASSIRAPGPQNQPQHFGDGTRLSIL.

V is TRBV27 and J is TRBJ2-7, with D hard to call. The germline V and J ends were trimmed by 2 bases and 5 bases, with 10 bases remaining between them. The CDR3 is made up of 13 amino acids. The germline V gene has CDR1 MNHEY and CDR2 SMNVEV (reference sequence). The CDR3 sequence is CASSLGPENEQYF. Here the CDR3 DNA reads TGTGCCAGCAGTTTAGGGCCAGAGAACGAGCAGTACTTC.

The chain joins TRBV5-6 to TRBJ2-6, with D uncertain. CDR1 is SGHDT and CDR2 is YYEEEE in the germline V gene. V was pared by 4 bases and J by 4 bases, with 9 bases between. This CDR3 contains 14 residues. The CDR3 loop reads CASSLSYGANVLTF. In DNA form, the CDR3 reads TGTGCCAGCAGCCTGAGCTACGGGGCCAACGTCCTGACTTTC.

This clone has only one observation. The chain uses TRBV2 and TRBJ2-7; 7 bases fit TRBD1. This CDR3 is 19 amino acids long. CDR1 and CDR2 (germline): SNHLY, FYNNEI. V dropped 1 base and J dropped 2; count of bases not matched to a gene: 17. The CDR3 loop is CASSEEGQFYEGKTYEQYF. The CDR3 DNA reads TGTGCCAGCAGTGAAGAGGGACAGTTTTATGAGGGTAAAACCTACGAGCAGTACTTC.

The V gene is TRBV5-6, the J gene TRBJ2-5, with 7 bases aligning to TRBD1. This CDR3 is 15 amino acids long. The junction had 8 bases not matched to a gene; V was cut back by 6 bases and J by 0 bases. The germline CDR1 and CDR2 sequences are SGHDT and YYEEEE. The CDR3 bases are TGTGCCAGCACCCTGACAGGGTGGTACCAAGAGACCCAGTACTTC. Encoded protein: CASTLTGWYQETQYF.

This chain links TRBV7-9 with TRBJ1-5, with D possibly being TRBD1 (6 bases). The CDR3 runs 16 residues. Germline CDR1 is SEHNR and CDR2 is FQNEAQ (reference sequence). The V end was cut by 3 bases, the J end by 11 bases, with 23 bases between. CDR3 bases: TGTGCCAGCAGCTTCTTGGGTGGGGACGGGGACACCACCCAGCATTTT. Encoded protein: CASSFLGGDGDTTQHF.

CDR3 sequence: CASSLTGTGPYEQYF. DNA for the CDR3: TGCGCCAGCAGCTTGACAGGGACAGGGCCCTACGAGCAGTACTTC. The genes are TRBV5-1 and TRBJ2-7; 9 bases agree with TRBD1. V gave up 1 base and J gave up 2 bases; unmatched junction bases: 4. Germline V gene sequence: CDR1 SGHRS, CDR2 YFSETQ. The CDR3 is 15 amino acids.

The J gene is TRBJ2-1, the V gene TRBV5-1; maybe TRBD1 (6 bases). The germline gives CDR1 SGHRS, CDR2 YFSETQ. V gave up 6 bases and J gave up 3 bases, with 16 bases separating them. This CDR3 has 15 amino acids. CDR3 coding DNA: TGCGCCAGCACCTCTGACAGGAGAAACTACAATGAGCAGTTCTTC. Its translation: CASTSDRRNYNEQFF.

The chain joins TRBV2 to TRBJ2-7; unclear D gene. Germline lookup yields CDR1 SNHLY and CDR2 FYNNEI. This CDR3 has 11 amino acids. Trimming took 7 bases from V and 7 from J, leaving 11 bases between them. The CDR3 sequence: CASTTIREQYF. In nucleotides, the CDR3 is TGTGCCAGCACTACCATCAGAGAGCAGTACTTC.

This rearrangement joins TRBV4-1 to TRBJ2-5; D might be TRBD1 (6 bases). The V end lost 0 bases, the J end lost 2 bases, and 13 bases lay between the germline ends. Germline lookup yields CDR1 MGHRA and CDR2 YSYEKL. CDR3 length: 16 residues. The CDR3 region has the DNA TGCGCCAGCAGCCAAGAGTCTCGGACAGCGCAAGAGACCCAGTACTTC. This sequence encodes CASSQESRTAQETQYF.

The chain carries TRBV7-9 and TRBJ1-4; D is perhaps TRBD1 (6 bases). Germline V lookup: CDR1 SEHNR, CDR2 FQNEAQ (reference sequence). V was pared by 1 base and J by 4 bases, with 7 bases between. The CDR3 totals 14 residues. For the CDR3, the DNA is TGTGCCAGCAGCTTAGGACAGGTTAATGAAAAACTGTTTTTT. As protein: CASSLGQVNEKLFF. The full variable domain, with the rest looked up from reference TRBV7-9 and TRBJ1-4, is DTGVSQNPRHKITKRGQNVTFRCDPISEHNRLYWYRQTLGQGPEFLTYFQNEAQLEKSRLLSDRFSAERPKGSFSTLEIQRTEQGDSAMYLCASSLGQVNEKLFFGSGTQLSVL.